A selection of T cell receptor beta chains follows, all from one sample in a study of T-cell reconstitution after alpha-beta-depleted transplantation in children. Each CDR3 protein is one row after TCRdb ran MiXCR on the PCR reads. In the table there are 450,000 to 600,000 distinct CDR3 sequences, 10% of which are singletons. This sample comprised PBMCs, obtained before TCRalphabeta/CD19-depleted stem cell transplant. These receptors were obtained from a child younger than 10 with inherited bone marrow failure, due to receive a stem cell transplant. Both conserved end residues are part of each CDR3. The D gene is left open where the match is weak. The listing skips clone size in some rows; elsewhere it reads once, few, many or a size class.

d_call	v_call	j_call	clone_size	cdr3_nt	cdr3_aa
TRBD2	TRBV7-6	TRBJ2-3	few	TGTGCCAGCAGCTTAGTCGGGCTAGCGGGAGGCCCAGATACGCAGTATTTT	CASSLVGLAGGPDTQYF
NA	TRBV27	TRBJ2-2	NA	TGTGCCAGCAGTTCCCTCTTCCTTGGGAACACCGGGGAGCTGTTTTTT	CASSSLFLGNTGELFF
NA	TRBV5-4	TRBJ2-7	once	TGTGCCAGCAGCGTTGGGGGGGACAGCTCCTACGAGCAGTACTTC	CASSVGGDSSYEQYF
TRBD2	TRBV20-1	TRBJ2-1	few	TGCAGTGCTAGAGATCTCGCGCGGGAGTGGAATGAGCAGTTCTTC	CSARDLAREWNEQFF
NA	TRBV20-1	TRBJ1-1	few	TGCAGTGCTAGATCCAGGGGAGGATTTGAAGCTTTCTTT	CSARSRGGFEAFF
TRBD1	TRBV25-1	TRBJ2-1	many	TGTGCCAGCAGTGAGGGACAGGGGTTCACCTACAATGAGCAGTTCTTC	CASSEGQGFTYNEQFF
NA	TRBV13	TRBJ1-3	few	TGTGCCAGCAGCCAAATCGGGGCTGGAAACACCATATATTTT	CASSQIGAGNTIYF
NA	TRBV12-3/TRBV12-4	TRBJ2-3	many	TGTGCCAGCAGTTTTCGACTGGGCACAGATACGCAGTATTTT	CASSFRLGTDTQYF
NA	TRBV6-1	TRBJ2-7	NA	TGTGCCAGCAACGAGGGTCCCTACGAGCAGTACTTC	CASNEGPYEQYF
TRBD2	TRBV5-1	TRBJ2-5	many	TGCGCCAGCAGCAGCACCGGGACTAGCGGCCAAGAGACCCAGTACTTC	CASSSTGTSGQETQYF
NA	TRBV7-2	TRBJ2-7	NA	TGTGCCAGCAGCTTAGTTCGGGGGACCCACTACGAGCAGTACTTC	CASSLVRGTHYEQYF
TRBD2	TRBV12-3/TRBV12-4	TRBJ2-2	few	TGTGCCAGCAGTCCACTAGCGGGGGATGCTACCGGGGAGCTGTTTTTT	CASSPLAGDATGELFF
TRBD2	TRBV28	TRBJ2-1	many	TGTGCCAGCAGTCCGGAAAGCGGGAGGGCCCACAATGAGCAGTTCTTC	CASSPESGRAHNEQFF
TRBD1	TRBV18	TRBJ2-1	NA	TGTGCCAGCTCACCCGGACAGGGGGCGCAAGGGCTACCACAGTTCTTC	CASSPGQGAQGLPQFF
NA	TRBV30	TRBJ1-6	NA	TGTGCCTGGAGAGGGGGAGATTCACCCCTCCACTTT	CAWRGGDSPLHF
NA	TRBV10-3	TRBJ2-7	many	TGTGCCATCAGTGAAATAGGGGGGAACGAGCAGTACTTC	CAISEIGGNEQYF
NA	TRBV15	TRBJ2-7	many	TGTGCCACCAGCAGCTCAGGGGCCTCCTACGAGCAGTACTTC	CATSSSGASYEQYF
TRBD2	TRBV5-1	TRBJ2-1	many	TGCGCCAGCAGCGCACCTCTAGCGGGAGTCAGCGATGAGCAGTTCTTC	CASSAPLAGVSDEQFF
NA	TRBV5-1	TRBJ1-1	many	TGCGCCAGCAGCTTTGCCAGGGGAGGCACTGAAGCTTTCTTT	CASSFARGGTEAFF
TRBD1	TRBV12-3/TRBV12-4	TRBJ1-5	many	TGTGCCAGCAGTTTTCGGGTCCGGGACAGGGCAAATCAGCCCCAGCATTTT	CASSFRVRDRANQPQHF
NA	TRBV5-1	TRBJ2-1	many	TGCGCCAGCAGCTTGGGGACACGGTACAATGAGCAGTTCTTC	CASSLGTRYNEQFF
NA	TRBV27	TRBJ1-1	NA	TGTGCCATCACCTGGGGGGCGTTCAGCACTGAAGCTTTCTTT	CAITWGAFSTEAFF
TRBD2	TRBV4-3	TRBJ2-1	NA	TGCGCCAGCAGTTATATCGGGACTAGCCCCTACAATGAGCAGTTCTTC	CASSYIGTSPYNEQFF
NA	TRBV6-2/TRBV6-3	TRBJ2-7	NA	TGTGCCAGCAGTTACTCTGGGACGGCATACGAGCAGTACTTC	CASSYSGTAYEQYF
TRBD1	TRBV4-3	TRBJ2-5	many	TGCGCCAGCAGCCAAGGGGACAGGAGCCACCAAGAGACCCAGTACTTC	CASSQGDRSHQETQYF
NA	TRBV4-3	TRBJ2-3	many	TGCGCCAGCAGCCAAGATGGGCAGATCTACACAGATACGCAGTATTTT	CASSQDGQIYTDTQYF
NA	TRBV12-3/TRBV12-4	TRBJ2-1	NA	TGTGCCAGCAGTTTGGGGGGATGGGGTGGTGAGCAGTTCTTC	CASSLGGWGGEQFF
TRBD2	TRBV12-3/TRBV12-4	TRBJ2-1	few	TGTGCCAGCAGCCCCGTCTACGGGAGGGTCGACAATGAGCAGTTCTTC	CASSPVYGRVDNEQFF
NA	TRBV4-3	TRBJ2-3	many	TGCGCCAGCAGCCAAGATCAGGGCGATTTCACAGATACGCAGTATTTT	CASSQDQGDFTDTQYF
TRBD2	TRBV20-1	TRBJ2-3	NA	TGCAGTGCTTCCGGATCCAGCGGGAGATGGACAGATACGCAGTATTTT	CSASGSSGRWTDTQYF